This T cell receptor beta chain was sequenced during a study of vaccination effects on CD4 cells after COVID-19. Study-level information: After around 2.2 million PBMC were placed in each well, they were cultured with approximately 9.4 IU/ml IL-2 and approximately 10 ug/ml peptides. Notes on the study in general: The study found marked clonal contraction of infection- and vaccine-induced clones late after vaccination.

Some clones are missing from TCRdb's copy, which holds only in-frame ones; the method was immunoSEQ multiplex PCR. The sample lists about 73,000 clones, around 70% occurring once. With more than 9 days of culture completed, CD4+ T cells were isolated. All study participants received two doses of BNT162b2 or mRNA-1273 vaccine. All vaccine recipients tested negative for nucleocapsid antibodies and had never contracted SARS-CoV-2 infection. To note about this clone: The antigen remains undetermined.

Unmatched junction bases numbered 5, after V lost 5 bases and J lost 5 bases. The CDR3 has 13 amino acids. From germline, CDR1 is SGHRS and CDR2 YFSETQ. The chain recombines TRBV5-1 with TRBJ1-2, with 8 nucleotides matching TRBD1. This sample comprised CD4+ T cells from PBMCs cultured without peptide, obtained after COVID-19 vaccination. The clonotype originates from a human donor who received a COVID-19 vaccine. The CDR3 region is CASRDREAYGYTF. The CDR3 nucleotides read TGCGCCAGCAGGGACAGGGAGGCTTATGGCTACACCTTC.